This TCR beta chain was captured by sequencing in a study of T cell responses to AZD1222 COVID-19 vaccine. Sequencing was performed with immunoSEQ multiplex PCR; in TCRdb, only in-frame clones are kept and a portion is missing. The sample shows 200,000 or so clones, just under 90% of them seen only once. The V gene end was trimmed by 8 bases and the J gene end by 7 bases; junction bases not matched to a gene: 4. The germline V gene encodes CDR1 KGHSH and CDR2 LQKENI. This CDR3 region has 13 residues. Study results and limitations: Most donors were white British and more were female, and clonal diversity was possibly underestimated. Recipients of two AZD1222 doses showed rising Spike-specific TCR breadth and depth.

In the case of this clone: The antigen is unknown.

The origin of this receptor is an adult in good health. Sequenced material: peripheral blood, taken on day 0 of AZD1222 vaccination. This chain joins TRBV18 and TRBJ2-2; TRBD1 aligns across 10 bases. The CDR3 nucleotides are TGTGCCAGCGGGACAGGGGCCGGCGGGGAGCTGTTTTTT. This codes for CASGTGAGGELFF.